The 16 T cell receptor beta chains below come from one sample, sequenced in a study of PD-1 blockade in classical Hodgkin lymphoma. The time point denotes: cycle 4 day 1 (C4D1), after 6 weeks of nivolumab. Autologous stem cell transplantation was followed by relapse in every patient, and brentuximab vedotin exposure varied. Clones were sequenced by immunoSEQ multiplex PCR, and TCRdb holds only the in-frame ones, with some missing. This table holds tens of thousands of clones, 75% to 85% found once. The starting material was peripheral blood mononuclear cells (PBMCs), obtained before the fourth cycle of nivolumab. Receptors were obtained from a human donor with classical Hodgkin lymphoma.

The rearrangement joins TRBV7-2 to TRBJ2-7; D not certain. Per germline, CDR1 SGHTA and CDR2 FQGNSA. The V gene lost 0 bases and the J gene lost 0 bases, with 6 bases spanning the gap. The CDR3 length is 14 residues. DNA for the CDR3: TGTGCCAGCAGCTTAGCTCCTACCTCCTACGAGCAGTACTTC. Protein product: CASSLAPTSYEQYF.

This clone was seen a handful of times. Additional DNA sequences in this sample encode the identical CDR3. This chain links TRBV5-6 with TRBJ1-2; no firm D call. The CDR3 has 13 amino acids. Germline CDR1 and CDR2: SGHDT and YYEEEE. The germline V and J ends were trimmed by 0 bases and 4 bases, with 7 bases remaining between them. The CDR3 protein is CASSLGESYGYTF. The CDR3 DNA reads TGTGCCAGCAGCTTGGGGGAGAGCTATGGCTACACCTTC. Complete variable domain (other parts from reference TRBV5-6 and TRBJ1-2): DAGVTQSPTHLIKTRGQQVTLRCSPKSGHDTVSWYQQALGQGPQFIFQYYEEEERQRGNFPDRFSGHQFPNYSSELNVNALLLGDSALYLCASSLGESYGYTFGSGTRLTVV.

The J gene is TRBJ1-1, the V gene TRBV10-3; D unresolved. This CDR3 contains 13 residues. Trimming shortened V by 4 bases and J by 1 base, and 7 bases separated the two germline ends. From germline, CDR1 is ENHRY and CDR2 SYGVKD. CDR3 sequence (DNA): TGTGCCATCAGTGTCGTAGAGAACACTGAAGCTTTCTTT. Amino acid sequence: CAISVVENTEAFF.

This chain uses TRBV6-5 with TRBJ2-7; D call uncertain. Trimming removed 6 bases from V and 3 bases from J, with 18 bases in between. CDR1 is MNHEY, CDR2 SVGAGI, per germline. This CDR3 has 15 amino acids. CDR3 sequence: CASSMFHSQLYEQYF. The CDR3 DNA follows: TGTGCCAGCAGCATGTTCCACTCCCAGCTCTACGAGCAGTACTTC.

The chain joins TRBV5-6 to TRBJ1-1; TRBD1 agrees at 10 bases. The CDR3 contains 16 residues. The germline gives CDR1 SGHDT, CDR2 YYEEEE. J gave up 5 bases and V 4 bases, and 11 bases lay outside the gene matches. This CDR3 reads CASSRTGGAQPTEAFF. The DNA of the CDR3 is TGTGCCAGCAGCCGGACAGGGGGGGCCCAACCGACTGAAGCTTTCTTT.

This rearrangement joins TRBV11-3 to TRBJ2-3; TRBD1 or TRBD2 may be the D gene (5 bases each). This CDR3 is built from 12 residues. Germline V gene lookup returns CDR1 SGHNT and CDR2 YENEEA. Trimming pared 3 bases from V and 6 bases from J, leaving 7 bases between. The CDR3: CASSFGTDTQYF. CDR3 sequence (DNA): TGTGCCAGCAGCTTTGGGACCGATACGCAGTATTTT.

CDR3 in amino acids: CASSLRVSESDTQYF. The CDR3 bases are TGTGCCAGCAGCTTACGGGTCTCGGAGTCAGATACGCAGTATTTT. This chain links TRBV7-3 with TRBJ2-3; D gene uncertain. CDR1 is SGHTA, CDR2 FQGTGA, per germline. The CDR3 loop spans 15 amino acids. Between the trimmed V and J ends, which lost 2 bases and 4 bases, there was a span of 13 bases.

The V gene is TRBV14, the J gene TRBJ1-1; no definite D call. The CDR3 has 16 amino acids. Germline V gene lookup returns CDR1 SGHDN and CDR2 FVKESK. Trimming left V 0 bases short and J 7 bases short, with 18 bases between. Here the CDR3 DNA reads TGTGCCAGCAGCCAAGATGCGTCGGGCTCTTGGGGTGAAGCTTTCTTT. Translated, it gives CASSQDASGSWGEAFF.

In nucleotides, the CDR3 is TGTGCCTGGAGGGCGGACAGGGAGAACGGCTACACCTTC. Residues: CAWRADRENGYTF. The rearrangement links TRBV30 to TRBJ1-2; TRBD1 agrees at 8 bases. This CDR3 is 13 amino acids long. V was clipped by 3 bases and J by 8 bases; unmatched bases: 8. Germline-derived CDR1 and CDR2 are GTSNPN and SVGIG (reference sequence).

The chain employs TRBV11-3 and TRBJ1-1; D is perhaps TRBD1 (6 bases). Per the germline V gene, CDR1 is SGHNT and CDR2 is YENEEA. The V end lost 5 bases, the J end lost 5 bases, and 18 bases lay between the germline ends. This CDR3 spans 15 amino acids. CDR3 DNA sequence: TGTGCCAGCAGCGCAGGAGGGGGGGGCGAGACTGAAGCTTTCTTT. This sequence encodes CASSAGGGGETEAFF.

The CDR3 loop is CASRTGFGTQPQHF. The CDR3, as DNA: TGTGCCAGCAGGACAGGGTTCGGCACCCAGCCCCAGCATTTT. The J gene is TRBJ1-5, the V gene TRBV6-6; TRBD1 aligns across 7 bases. The trim removed 6 bases at V and 7 bases at J, leaving 9 bases unmatched. The CDR3 has 14 amino acids. Germline V CDR1 and CDR2: MNHNY, SVGAGI (reference sequence).

The V gene is TRBV7-9, the J gene TRBJ2-7, with 10 bases aligning to TRBD2. Germline CDR1 SEHNR, CDR2 FQNEAQ (reference sequence). Trimming removed 3 bases from V and 6 bases from J; junction bases left unmatched: 8. The CDR3 has 15 residues. CDR3 region: CASSFKREGFLEQYF. The CDR3 DNA is TGTGCCAGCAGCTTCAAGCGGGAGGGTTTTCTCGAGCAGTACTTC.

The chain joins TRBV19 to TRBJ2-2; D is ambiguous. Looked up from germline, CDR1 is LNHDA and CDR2 is SQIVND (reference sequence). The CDR3 is 12 amino acids. V dropped 7 bases and J dropped 5 bases, with 8 bases sitting between them. DNA for the CDR3: TGTGCCAGTACGTTCGGAACCGGGGAGCTGTTTTTT. This sequence encodes CASTFGTGELFF.

This sequence joins TRBV9 and TRBJ2-3; 12 nucleotides match TRBD2. Germline V gene data show CDR1 as SGDLS and CDR2 as YYNGEE. The CDR3 consists of 15 residues. Trimming removed 5 bases from V and 4 bases from J; junction bases left unmatched: 5. Here the CDR3 reads CASSGLAGQSDTQYF. In DNA form, the CDR3 reads TGTGCCAGCAGTGGACTAGCGGGACAGTCAGATACGCAGTATTTT.

The V call is TRBV20-1, the J call TRBJ2-3; the D is unclear. Trimming pared 4 bases from V and 6 bases from J, leaving 8 bases between. Germline CDR1 DFQATT, CDR2 SNEGSKA (reference sequence). The length of the CDR3 is 11 residues. For the CDR3, the DNA is TGCAGTGCTACCCCGCCCGATACGCAGTATTTT. Translated, it gives CSATPPDTQYF.

The chain recombines TRBV29-1 with TRBJ1-2; tentative D call: TRBD1 (5 bases). Trimming took 3 bases from V and 2 from J, leaving 10 bases between them. This CDR3 spans 13 amino acids. Germline V gene lookup returns CDR1 SQVTM and CDR2 ANQGSEA. The CDR3 DNA follows: TGCAGCGTTGAGGGCAGGGAGAACTATGGCTACACCTTC. Encoded protein: CSVEGRENYGYTF.